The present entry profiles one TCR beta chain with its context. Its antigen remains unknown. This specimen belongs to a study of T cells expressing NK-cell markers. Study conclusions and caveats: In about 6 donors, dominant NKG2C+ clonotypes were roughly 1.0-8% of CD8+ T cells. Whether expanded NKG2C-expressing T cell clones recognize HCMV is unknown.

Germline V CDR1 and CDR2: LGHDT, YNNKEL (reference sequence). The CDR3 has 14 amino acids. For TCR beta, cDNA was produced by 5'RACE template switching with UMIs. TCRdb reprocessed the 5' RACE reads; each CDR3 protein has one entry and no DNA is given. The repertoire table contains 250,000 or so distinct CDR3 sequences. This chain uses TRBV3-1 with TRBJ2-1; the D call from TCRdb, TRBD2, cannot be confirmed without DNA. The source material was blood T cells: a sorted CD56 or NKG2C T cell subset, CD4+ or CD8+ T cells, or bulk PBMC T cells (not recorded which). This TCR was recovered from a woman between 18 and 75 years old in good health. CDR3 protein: CASSHLAGPNEQFF.